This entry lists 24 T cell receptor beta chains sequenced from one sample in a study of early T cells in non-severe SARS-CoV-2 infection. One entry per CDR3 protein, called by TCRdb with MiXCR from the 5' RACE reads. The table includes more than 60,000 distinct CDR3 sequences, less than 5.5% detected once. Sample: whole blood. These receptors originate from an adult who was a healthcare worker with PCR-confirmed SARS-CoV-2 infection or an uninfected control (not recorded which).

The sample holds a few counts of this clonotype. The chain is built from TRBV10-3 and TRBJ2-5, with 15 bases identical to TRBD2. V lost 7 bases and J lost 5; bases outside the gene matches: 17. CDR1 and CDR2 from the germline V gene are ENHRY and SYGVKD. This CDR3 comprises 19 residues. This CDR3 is CAINSKEGLAGGRSETQYF. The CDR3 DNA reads TGTGCCATCAACTCGAAGGAGGGACTAGCGGGGGGCAGATCGGAGACCCAGTACTTC.

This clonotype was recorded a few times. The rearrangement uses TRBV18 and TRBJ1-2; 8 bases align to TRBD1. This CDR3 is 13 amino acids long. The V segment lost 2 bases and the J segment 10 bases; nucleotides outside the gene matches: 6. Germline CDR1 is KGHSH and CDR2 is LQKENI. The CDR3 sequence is CASSPGTGQDYTF. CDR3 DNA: TGTGCCAGCTCACCAGGGACAGGACAGGACTACACCTTC.

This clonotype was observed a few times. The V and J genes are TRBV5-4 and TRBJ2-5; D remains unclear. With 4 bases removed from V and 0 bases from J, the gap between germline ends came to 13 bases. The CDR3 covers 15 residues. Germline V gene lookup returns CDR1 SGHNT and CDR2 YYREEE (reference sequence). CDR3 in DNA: TGTGCCAGCAGCACCCGGGCCGAATACCAAGAGACCCAGTACTTC. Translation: CASSTRAEYQETQYF.

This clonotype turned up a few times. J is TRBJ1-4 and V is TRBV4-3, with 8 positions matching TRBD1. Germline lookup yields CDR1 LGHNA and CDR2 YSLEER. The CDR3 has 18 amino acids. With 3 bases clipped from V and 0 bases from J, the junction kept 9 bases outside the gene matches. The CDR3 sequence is CASSQFHRGGPTNEKLFF. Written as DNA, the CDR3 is TGCGCCAGCAGCCAGTTTCACAGGGGGGGTCCAACTAATGAAAAACTGTTTTTT.

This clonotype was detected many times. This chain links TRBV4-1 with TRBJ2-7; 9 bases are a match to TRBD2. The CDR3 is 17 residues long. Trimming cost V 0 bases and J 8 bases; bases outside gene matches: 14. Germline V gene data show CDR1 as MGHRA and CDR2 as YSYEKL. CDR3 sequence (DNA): TGCGCCAGCAGCCAAGATGCGCAGAATAGCGGGAGAAACAAGCAGTACTTC. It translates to CASSQDAQNSGRNKQYF.

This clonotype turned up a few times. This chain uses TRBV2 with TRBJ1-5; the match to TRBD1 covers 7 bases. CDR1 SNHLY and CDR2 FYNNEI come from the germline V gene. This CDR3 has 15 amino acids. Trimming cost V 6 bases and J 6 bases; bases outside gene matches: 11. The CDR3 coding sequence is TGTGCCAGCAGCTATGACAGGGAACGAGCTCAGCCCCAGCATTTT. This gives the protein CASSYDRERAQPQHF. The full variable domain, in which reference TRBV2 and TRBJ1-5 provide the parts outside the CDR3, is EPEVTQTPSHQVTQMGQEVILRCVPISNHLYFYWYRQILGQKVEFLVSFYNNEISEKSEIFDDQFSVERPDGSNFTLKIRSTKLEDSAMYFCASSYDRERAQPQHFGDGTRLSIL.

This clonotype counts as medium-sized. As DNA, the CDR3 is TGCAGCGTCGACACAGATACGCAGTATTTT. It is translated as CSVDTDTQYF. The chain recombines TRBV29-1 with TRBJ2-3; D gene ambiguous. The germline V gene encodes CDR1 SQVTM and CDR2 ANQGSEA. This CDR3 has 10 amino acids. V was trimmed by 6 bases and J by 2 bases, leaving 3 bases between them.

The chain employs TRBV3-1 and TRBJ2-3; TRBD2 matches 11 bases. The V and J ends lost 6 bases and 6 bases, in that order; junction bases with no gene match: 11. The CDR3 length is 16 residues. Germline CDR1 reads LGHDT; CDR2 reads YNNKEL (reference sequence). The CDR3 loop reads CASSPPLAGARDTQYF. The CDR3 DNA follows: TGTGCCAGCAGTCCTCCACTAGCGGGGGCCCGGGATACGCAGTATTTT.

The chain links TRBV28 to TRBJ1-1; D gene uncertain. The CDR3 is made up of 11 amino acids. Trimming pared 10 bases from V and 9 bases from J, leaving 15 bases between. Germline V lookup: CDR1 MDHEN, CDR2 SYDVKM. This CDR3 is CATRTNDQAFF. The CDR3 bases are TGTGCCACGAGGACCAACGATCAAGCTTTCTTT.

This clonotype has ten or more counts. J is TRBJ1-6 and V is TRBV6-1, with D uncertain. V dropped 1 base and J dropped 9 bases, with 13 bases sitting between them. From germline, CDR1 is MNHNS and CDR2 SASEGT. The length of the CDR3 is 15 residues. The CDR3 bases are TGTGCCAGCAGTGAAGTCGGGAATGAGGTTTCACCCCTCCACTTT. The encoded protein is CASSEVGNEVSPLHF.

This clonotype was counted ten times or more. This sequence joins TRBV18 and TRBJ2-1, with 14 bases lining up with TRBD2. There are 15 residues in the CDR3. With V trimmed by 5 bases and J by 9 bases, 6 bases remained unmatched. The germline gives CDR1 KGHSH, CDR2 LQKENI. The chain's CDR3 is CASSSGLAGGGEQFF. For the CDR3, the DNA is TGTGCCAGCTCATCCGGACTAGCGGGGGGCGGTGAGCAGTTCTTC.

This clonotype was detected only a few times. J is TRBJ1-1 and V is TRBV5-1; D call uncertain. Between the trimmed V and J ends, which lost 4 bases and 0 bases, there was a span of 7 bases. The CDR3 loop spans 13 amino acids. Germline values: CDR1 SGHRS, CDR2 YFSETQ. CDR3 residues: CASSAELNTEAFF. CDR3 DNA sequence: TGCGCCAGCAGCGCTGAGCTGAACACTGAAGCTTTCTTT.

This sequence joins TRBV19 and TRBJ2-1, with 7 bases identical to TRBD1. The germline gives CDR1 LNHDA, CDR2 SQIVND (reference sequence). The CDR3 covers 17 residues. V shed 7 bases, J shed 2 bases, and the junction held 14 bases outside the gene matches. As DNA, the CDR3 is TGTGCCAGTACCATCGAGACCGGGACAGCGACCTACAATGAGCAGTTCTTC. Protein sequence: CASTIETGTATYNEQFF.

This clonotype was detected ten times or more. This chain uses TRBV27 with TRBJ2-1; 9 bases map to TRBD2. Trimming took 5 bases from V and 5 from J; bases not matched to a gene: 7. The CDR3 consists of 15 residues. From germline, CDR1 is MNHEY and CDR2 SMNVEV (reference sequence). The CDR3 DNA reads TGTGCCAGCAGTACCCTGCTAGCGGGGAACAATGAGCAGTTCTTC. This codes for CASSTLLAGNNEQFF.

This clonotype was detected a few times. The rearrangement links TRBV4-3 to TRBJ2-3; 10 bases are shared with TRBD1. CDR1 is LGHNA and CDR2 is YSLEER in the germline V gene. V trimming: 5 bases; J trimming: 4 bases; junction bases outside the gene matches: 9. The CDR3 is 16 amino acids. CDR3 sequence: CASSFGTGDGSDTQYF. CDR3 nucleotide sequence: TGCGCCAGCAGCTTCGGGACAGGGGATGGTTCAGATACGCAGTATTTT.

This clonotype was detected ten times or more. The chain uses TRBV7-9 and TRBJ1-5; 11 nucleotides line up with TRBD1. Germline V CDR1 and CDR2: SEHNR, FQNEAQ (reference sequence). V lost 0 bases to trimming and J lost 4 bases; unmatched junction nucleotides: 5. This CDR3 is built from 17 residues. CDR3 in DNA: TGTGCCAGCAGCTTAGCTCGGACAGGGGGCGAGAATCAGCCCCAGCATTTT. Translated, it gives CASSLARTGGENQPQHF. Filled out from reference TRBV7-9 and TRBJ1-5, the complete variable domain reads DTGVSQNPRHKITKRGQNVTFRCDPISEHNRLYWYRQTLGQGPEFLTYFQNEAQLEKSRLLSDRFSAERPKGSFSTLEIQRTEQGDSAMYLCASSLARTGGENQPQHFGDGTRLSIL.

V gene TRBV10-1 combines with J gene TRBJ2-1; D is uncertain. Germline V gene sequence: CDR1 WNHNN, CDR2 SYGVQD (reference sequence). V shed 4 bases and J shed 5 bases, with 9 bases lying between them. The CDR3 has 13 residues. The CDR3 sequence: CASSGPGDNEQFF. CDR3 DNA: TGCGCCAGCAGTGGGCCCGGCGACAATGAGCAGTTCTTC.

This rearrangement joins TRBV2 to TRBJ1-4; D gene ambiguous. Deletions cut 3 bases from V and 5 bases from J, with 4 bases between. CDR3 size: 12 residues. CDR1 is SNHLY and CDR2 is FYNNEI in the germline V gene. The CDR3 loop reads CASSEENEKLFF. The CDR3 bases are TGTGCCAGCAGTGAGGAGAATGAAAAACTGTTTTTT.

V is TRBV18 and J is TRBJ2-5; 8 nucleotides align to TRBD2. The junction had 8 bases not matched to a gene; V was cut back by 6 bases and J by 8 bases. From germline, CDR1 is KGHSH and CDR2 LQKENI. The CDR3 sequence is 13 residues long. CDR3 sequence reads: CASSSTSVETQYF. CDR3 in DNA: TGTGCCAGCTCGTCGACTAGCGTAGAAACCCAGTACTTC.

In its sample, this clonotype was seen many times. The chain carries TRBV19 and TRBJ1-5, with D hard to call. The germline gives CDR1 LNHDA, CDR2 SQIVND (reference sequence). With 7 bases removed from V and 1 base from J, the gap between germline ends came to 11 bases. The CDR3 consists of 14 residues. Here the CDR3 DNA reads TGTGCCAGTACGCAAGGTCGGAGCAATCAGCCCCAGCATTTT. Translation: CASTQGRSNQPQHF.

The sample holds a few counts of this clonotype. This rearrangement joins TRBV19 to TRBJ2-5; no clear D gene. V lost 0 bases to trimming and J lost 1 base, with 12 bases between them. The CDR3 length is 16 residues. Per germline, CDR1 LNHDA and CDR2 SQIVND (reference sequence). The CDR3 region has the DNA TGTGCCAGTAGTATAGATCTCGGGCAGCCCCAAGAGACCCAGTACTTC. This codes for CASSIDLGQPQETQYF. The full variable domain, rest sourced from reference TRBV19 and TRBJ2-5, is DGGITQSPKYLFRKEGQNVTLSCEQNLNHDAMYWYRQDPGQGLRLIYYSQIVNDFQKGDIAEGYSVSREKKESFPLTVTSAQKNPTAFYLCASSIDLGQPQETQYFGPGTRLLVL.

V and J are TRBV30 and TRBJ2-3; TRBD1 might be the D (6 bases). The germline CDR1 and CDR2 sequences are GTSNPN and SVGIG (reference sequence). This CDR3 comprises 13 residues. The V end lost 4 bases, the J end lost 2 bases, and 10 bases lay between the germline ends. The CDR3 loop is CAWTRGNTDTQYF. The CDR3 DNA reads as TGTGCCTGGACAAGGGGGAACACAGATACGCAGTATTTT.

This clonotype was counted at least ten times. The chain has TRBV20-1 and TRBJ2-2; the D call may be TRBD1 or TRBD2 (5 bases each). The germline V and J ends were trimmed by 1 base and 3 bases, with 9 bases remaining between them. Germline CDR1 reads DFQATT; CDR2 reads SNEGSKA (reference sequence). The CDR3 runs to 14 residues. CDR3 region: CSARGQGHTGELFF. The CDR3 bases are TGCAGTGCTAGAGGGCAGGGACACACCGGGGAGCTGTTTTTT.

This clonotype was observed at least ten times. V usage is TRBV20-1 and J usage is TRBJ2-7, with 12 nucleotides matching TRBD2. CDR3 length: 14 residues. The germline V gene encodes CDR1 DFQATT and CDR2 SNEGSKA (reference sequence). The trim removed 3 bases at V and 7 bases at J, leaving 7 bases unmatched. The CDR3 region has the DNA TGCAGTGCTAGCAGACTAGCGGGAGTGGGGGAGCAGTACTTC. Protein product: CSASRLAGVGEQYF.